The sequence of this T cell receptor beta chain was determined in a study of blood T cells in healthy people across ages. Then a second PCR, running about 7 to 11 cycles, was carried out with a sample-barcoded 5' primer and a J-beta primer mix. A template-switch adaptor containing 12 random nucleotides labeled each cDNA molecule. From the 5' RACE reads, TCRdb called clonotypes with MiXCR, one entry per CDR3 protein. The sample has around 670,000 distinct CDR3 sequences; about 30% are singletons. Findings and limits, study-wide: Age advanced and TCR beta diversity per million T cells fell, roughly linearly. Unsorted PBMCs ruled out conclusive naive versus antigen-experienced comparison.

This clonotype has ten or more counts. Its specificity is unknown. The clonotype originates from an elderly woman in good health. Sample: blood.

The chain's CDR3 is CASSQRGQYEQYF. Written as DNA, the CDR3 is TGTGCCAGCAGCCAACGGGGGCAATACGAGCAGTACTTC. The J gene is TRBJ2-7, the V gene TRBV11-1; D tentatively reads TRBD1 or TRBD2 (6 bases each). V lost 5 bases to trimming and J lost 4 bases, with 12 bases between them. The CDR3 consists of 13 residues. Looked up from germline, CDR1 is SGHAT and CDR2 is FQDESV (reference sequence).